Given below is one T cell receptor (beta chain) in context. This entry comes from a study of blood T cell repertoires in COVID-19. The wider study: Acute and convalescent COVID-19 samples came from the United States, Italy and Spain. From T cells, B-cell-depleted T cells, or PBMCs came the material, which was cDNA or gDNA.

V lost 6 bases, J lost 2 bases, and 12 bases stayed unmatched. From germline, CDR1 is LNHDA and CDR2 SQIVND (reference sequence). The CDR3 has 17 residues. Per the authors' pipeline: Reference gene primer amplification gave estimated nucleated cell counts. The repertoire was sequenced with immunoSEQ multiplex PCR; TCRdb's copy has only in-frame clones and lacks some. Clone size and V and J calls were adopted from that table, with D and trimming inferred from the DNA. The repertoire has fewer than 50,000 clones, less than 85% of them found once; the top ten carry 10% to 15%. The TCR was taken from a human donor in a cohort sampled during active COVID-19. This chain connects TRBV19 to TRBJ1-5; 8 nucleotides match TRBD1. Sequencing input: peripheral blood. CDR3 sequence reads: CASSNGQGIFRNQPQHF. CDR3 in DNA: TGTGCCAGTAGCAACGGACAGGGAATCTTTCGCAATCAGCCCCAGCATTTT.